The rows below give T cell receptor beta chains drawn from one sample of a study of neurological immune-mediated disorders. Each CDR3 protein is one row after TCRdb ran MiXCR on the 5' RACE reads. The profile shows 60,000 to 85,000 distinct CDR3 sequences, 5% to 5.5% of them singletons. Material: PBMCs. The receptors shown here come from a woman in her twenties or thirties with multiple sclerosis. The CDR3 runs from the conserved cysteine through the conserved F or W.

j_call v_call cdr3_aa
TRBJ1-5 TRBV27 CASSSRRGGQPQHF
TRBJ1-2 TRBV5-6 CASSLDPGRGGYTF
TRBJ1-5 TRBV12-3/TRBV12-4 CASSFEVNQPQHF
TRBJ2-5 TRBV20-1 CSARSIENQETQYF
TRBJ1-2 TRBV5-1 CASSLEGRNYGYTF
TRBJ1-2 TRBV12-3/TRBV12-4 CASSSADWGLGGYTF
TRBJ1-4 TRBV6-6 CASSYWPYEKLFF
TRBJ2-2 TRBV20-1 CSARGNTGELFF
TRBJ1-4 TRBV18 CASSPGPEGNEKLFF
TRBJ2-7 TRBV6-1 CASSANRANEQYF
TRBJ1-1 TRBV29-1 CSVEPRLQGDTEAFF
TRBJ2-1 TRBV5-1 CASSPGQGFSYNEQFF
TRBJ2-3 TRBV5-6 CASSPAGEPRAYF
TRBJ2-3 TRBV20-1 CSARDWAAPYF
TRBJ2-3 TRBV5-1 CASSLAGGQGTDTQYF
TRBJ1-2 TRBV24-1 CATRGQFWEGYTF
TRBJ1-1 TRBV12-3/TRBV12-4 CASSLGRLTEAFF
TRBJ2-7 TRBV7-2 CASSLVPNVISYEQYF
TRBJ1-1 TRBV20-1 CSAPGPGNTEAFF
TRBJ1-2 TRBV5-1 CASSLEGVNDGYTF
TRBJ2-3 TRBV12-3/TRBV12-4 CASGDTSGGRDTQYF
TRBJ1-2 TRBV5-1 CASSPDRRVSRGYTF
TRBJ2-1 TRBV20-1 CSAQREAFYNEQFF
TRBJ2-1 TRBV5-5 CASSLSGTSHNEQFF
TRBJ1-4 TRBV20-1 CSAELQVSGGEKLFF
TRBJ1-2 TRBV5-1 CASSSAVRGRLAYGYTF
TRBJ1-2 TRBV5-1 CASSLAGAGDGYTF
TRBJ2-2 TRBV4-1 CASSPPTRNTGELFF
TRBJ1-2 TRBV6-6 CASRWDRVNGYTF
TRBJ2-1 TRBV14 CASSQDRGSEQFF
TRBJ2-1 TRBV11-2 CASSSQVHNEQFF
TRBJ1-1 TRBV20-1 CSAPTQGNTEAFF
TRBJ2-3 TRBV20-1 CSAPIGGSADTQYF
TRBJ1-1 TRBV12-3/TRBV12-4 CASSLAQTTEAFF
TRBJ2-3 TRBV20-1 CSARDGGGRGDTQYF
TRBJ1-5 TRBV5-1 CASSLTGNLNQPQHF
TRBJ2-3 TRBV20-1 CSATRDRVVDTQYF
TRBJ2-3 TRBV27 CASSLSGEFTDTQYF
TRBJ1-6 TRBV12-3/TRBV12-4 CASRDSNSPLHF
TRBJ2-3 TRBV6-5 CASSLLGQQGDTQYF
TRBJ1-1 TRBV27 CASSFRGGRKAFF
TRBJ1-3 TRBV5-1 CASSLTPGNTIYF
TRBJ2-2 TRBV7-2 CASSLARDPTGELFF
TRBJ1-1 TRBV20-1 CSAYLGTAEAFF
TRBJ1-1 TRBV11-3 CASSLSMNTEAFF
TRBJ2-2 TRBV5-5 CASGSGTGYTGELFF
TRBJ2-7 TRBV20-1 CSASPSGRYEQYF
TRBJ1-3 TRBV20-1 CSAQSSGNTIYF
TRBJ1-2 TRBV12-3/TRBV12-4 CAITTGQGNWNYGYTF
TRBJ2-1 TRBV27 CASSSKAAGVSNEQFF